The 30 T cell receptor beta chains listed next were all sequenced from one sample in a study of blood T cell repertoires in COVID-19. The assay was immunoSEQ multiplex PCR, and TCRdb's table has in-frame clones only and misses some. The data show tens of thousands of clones, approximately 86% seen once. Sequencing used peripheral blood. These receptors originate from a man aged 35 to 55 with COVID-19, enrolled during active disease.

V gene TRBV5-6 combines with J gene TRBJ2-5; D is ambiguous. V was cut by 1 base and J by 3 bases, with 4 bases left in between. The CDR3 is 12 residues long. The V gene's germline CDR1 is SGHDT and CDR2 YYEEEE. The CDR3 DNA follows: TGTGCCAGCAGCTTGTCCGAAGAGACCCAGTACTTC. The encoded protein is CASSLSEETQYF.

The chain links TRBV5-6 to TRBJ2-4, with TRBD2 identical over 7 bases. CDR1 is SGHDT, CDR2 YYEEEE, per germline. The V and J ends lost 7 bases and 7 bases, in that order; junction bases with no gene match: 8. The CDR3 totals 13 residues. CDR3 sequence: CASEVGGENIQYF. The CDR3 DNA follows: TGTGCCAGCGAGGTGGGAGGGGAGAACATTCAGTACTTC.

The chain combines TRBV13 with TRBJ2-7; TRBD2 aligns across 7 bases. With 3 bases clipped from V and 6 bases from J, the junction kept 8 bases outside the gene matches. The CDR3 totals 14 residues. The germline V gene encodes CDR1 PRHDT and CDR2 FYEKMQ (reference sequence). The CDR3 reads CASSFLAGVAEQYF. CDR3 nucleotides: TGTGCCAGCAGCTTTTTGGCGGGAGTGGCCGAGCAGTACTTC. Drawing the rest from reference TRBV13 and TRBJ2-7, the complete variable domain is AAGVIQSPRHLIKEKRETATLKCYPIPRHDTVYWYQQGPGQDPQFLISFYEKMQSDKGSIPDRFSAQQFSDYHSELNMSSLELGDSALYFCASSFLAGVAEQYFGPGTRLTVT.

The V gene is TRBV7-8, the J gene TRBJ2-5; perhaps TRBD2 as D (5 bases). Germline lookup yields CDR1 SGHVS and CDR2 FQNEAQ. The V end was cut by 1 base, the J end by 5 bases, with 11 bases between. This CDR3 has 14 amino acids. CDR3 sequence reads: CASSLGDEGETQYF. CDR3 in DNA: TGTGCCAGCAGCTTAGGGGATGAGGGTGAGACCCAGTACTTC. Full variable domain (remainder filled in from reference TRBV7-8 and TRBJ2-5): GAGVSQSPRYKVAKRGQDVALRCDPISGHVSLFWYQQALGQGPEFLTYFQNEAQLDKSGLPSDRFFAERPEGSVSTLKIQRTQQEDSAVYLCASSLGDEGETQYFGPGTRLLVL.

This clone has a single count. The chain joins TRBV19 to TRBJ2-1, with D perhaps TRBD2 (5 bases). Germline CDR1 LNHDA, CDR2 SQIVND (reference sequence). Trimming left V 4 bases short and J 3 bases short, with 13 bases between. The length of the CDR3 is 15 residues. The DNA of the CDR3 is TGTGCCAGTAGTAGATACGGGAAAGGCTACAATGAGCAGTTCTTC. Its translation is CASSRYGKGYNEQFF.

The V call is TRBV5-5, the J call TRBJ2-2, with TRBD2 identical over 10 bases. In germline, CDR1 is SGHKS, CDR2 YYEKEE (reference sequence). V was clipped by 6 bases and J by 2 bases; unmatched bases: 7. The CDR3 extends over 16 amino acids. CDR3 DNA: TGTGCCAGCATGGTAGCGGGGGGCTCCAACACCGGGGAGCTGTTTTTT. It yields the protein CASMVAGGSNTGELFF. The full variable domain, rest sourced from reference TRBV5-5 and TRBJ2-2, is DAGVTQSPTHLIKTRGQQVTLRCSPISGHKSVSWYQQVLGQGPQFIFQYYEKEERGRGNFPDRFSARQFPNYSSELNVNALLLGDSALYLCASMVAGGSNTGELFFGEGSRLTVL.

The chain uses TRBV14 and TRBJ2-3; D unresolved. The CDR3 has 11 amino acids. With 2 bases removed from V and 5 bases from J, the gap between germline ends came to 2 bases. Germline V gene lookup returns CDR1 SGHDN and CDR2 FVKESK. The CDR3 region is CASSQQDTQYF. The DNA for the CDR3 is TGTGCCAGCAGCCAACAAGATACGCAGTATTTT.

This chain uses TRBV7-8 with TRBJ2-5, with 9 bases aligning to TRBD1. This CDR3 spans 17 amino acids. J lost 1 base, V lost 5 bases, and 11 bases had no gene match. Per the germline V gene, CDR1 is SGHVS and CDR2 is FQNEAQ. The DNA of the CDR3 is TGTGCCAGCAGCCCACCTCTGGACAGGGGAAGCCAAGAGACCCAGTACTTC. Translation: CASSPPLDRGSQETQYF.

This chain links TRBV5-4 with TRBJ2-1; 8 nucleotides agree with TRBD2. The trim removed 3 bases at V and 0 bases at J, leaving 2 bases unmatched. This CDR3 is 15 amino acids long. The V gene's germline CDR1 is SGHNT and CDR2 YYREEE (reference sequence). CDR3 protein: CASSYGTSSYNEQFF. Here the CDR3 DNA reads TGTGCCAGCAGCTATGGGACTAGCTCCTACAATGAGCAGTTCTTC.

The chain carries TRBV18 and TRBJ2-3, with D perhaps TRBD2 (6 bases). From germline, CDR1 is KGHSH and CDR2 LQKENI. The CDR3 covers 14 residues. Trimming shortened V by 2 bases and J by 6 bases, and 12 bases separated the two germline ends. The CDR3 region has the DNA TGTGCCAGCTCACCAGTCCCCGCGGGGGATACGCAGTATTTT. Encoded protein: CASSPVPAGDTQYF. Full variable domain (outside the CDR3, taken from reference TRBV18 and TRBJ2-3): NAGVMQNPRHLVRRRGQEARLRCSPMKGHSHVYWYRQLPEEGLKFMVYLQKENIIDESGMPKERFSAEFPKEGPSILRIQQVVRGDSAAYFCASSPVPAGDTQYFGPGTRLTVL.

The chain combines TRBV23-1 with TRBJ2-2, with 8 bases that match TRBD1. TRBV23-1 is an open reading frame whose function is uncertain. Trimming cost V 0 bases and J 3 bases; bases outside gene matches: 9. This CDR3 has 18 amino acids. CDR3 DNA sequence: TGCGCCAGCAGTCAATCGGAGACTAACAGGGGGGACACCGGGGAGCTGTTTTTT. As protein: CASSQSETNRGDTGELFF.

The chain employs TRBV28 and TRBJ2-2; 8 nucleotides align to TRBD2. This CDR3 is built from 14 residues. Per the germline V gene, CDR1 is MDHEN and CDR2 is SYDVKM. The J segment lost 3 bases and the V segment lost 7 bases, leaving 4 bases of the junction unmatched. The CDR3 DNA reads as TGTGCCAGCACGGAAGCGGGGGACACCGGGGAGCTGTTTTTT. This gives the protein CASTEAGDTGELFF.

The chain carries TRBV27 and TRBJ1-3; possible D gene TRBD1, 5 bases. CDR1 and CDR2 (germline): MNHEY, SMNVEV (reference sequence). V lost 0 bases and J lost 4, with 10 bases in between. The CDR3 has 15 amino acids. CDR3 coding DNA: TGTGCCAGCAGTTTATCAGGAGGGGCGGGAAACACCATATATTTT. Translating it yields CASSLSGGAGNTIYF.

This clone came up a few times. The chain joins TRBV5-3 to TRBJ2-5, with D possibly matching TRBD1 (5 bases). TRBV5-3 is flagged as an ORF with uncertain function. The germline V and J ends were trimmed by 4 bases and 5 bases, with 12 bases remaining between them. The CDR3 has 13 residues. The CDR3 here is CARSPTVGETQYF. In DNA, the CDR3 is TGTGCCAGAAGCCCGACAGTTGGGGAGACCCAGTACTTC.

For the CDR3, the DNA is TGTGCCAGCAGTCTAGGAGGTTATGAGCAGTTCTTC. Residues: CASSLGGYEQFF. The rearrangement links TRBV27 to TRBJ2-1, with D possibly being TRBD2 (5 bases). V was shortened by 5 bases and J by 8 bases, with 10 bases between the two germline ends. The CDR3 has 12 amino acids. Germline loops: CDR1 MNHEY, CDR2 SMNVEV (reference sequence).

V gene TRBV9 combines with J gene TRBJ1-6, with D possibly matching TRBD1 (6 bases). The germline V and J ends were trimmed by 0 bases and 11 bases, with 12 bases remaining between them. The germline V gene has CDR1 SGDLS and CDR2 YYNGEE. CDR3 size: 14 residues. CDR3 nucleotide sequence: TGTGCCAGCAGCGTAGGGGACACCCTCGCACCCCTCCACTTT. This gives the protein CASSVGDTLAPLHF.

The chain is built from TRBV7-3 and TRBJ1-5; 7 bases are a match to TRBD1. Losses at the gene ends were 5 bases for V and 4 bases for J; bases not matched to a gene: 2. The length of the CDR3 is 13 residues. Germline V gives CDR1 SGHTA, CDR2 FQGTGA. The CDR3 region has the DNA TGTGCCAGCAGCCTGGGACAGAATCAGCCCCAGCATTTT. It is translated as CASSLGQNQPQHF.

The gene calls are TRBV5-6 and TRBJ2-5; D remains ambiguous. Between the trimmed V and J ends, which lost 0 bases and 2 bases, there was a span of 8 bases. Per the germline V gene, CDR1 is SGHDT and CDR2 is YYEEEE. The CDR3 extends over 14 amino acids. The CDR3 protein is CASSLGDLQETQYF. The CDR3 DNA follows: TGTGCCAGCAGCTTGGGCGATCTACAAGAGACCCAGTACTTC.

The chain combines TRBV5-1 with TRBJ2-7, with D maybe TRBD2 (5 bases). Trimming cost V 0 bases and J 3 bases, with 10 bases left between them. Germline CDR1 reads SGHRS; CDR2 reads YFSETQ. The CDR3 sequence is 14 residues long. The CDR3 nucleotides are TGCGCCAGCAGCTTGGCCGGCCGGGACTACGAGCAGTACTTC. Encoded protein: CASSLAGRDYEQYF.

This rearrangement joins TRBV7-9 to TRBJ1-1; 8 nucleotides align to TRBD1. The germline CDR1 and CDR2 sequences are SEHNR and FQNEAQ (reference sequence). The CDR3 consists of 15 residues. V trimming: 1 base; J trimming: 7 bases; junction bases outside the gene matches: 8. CDR3 sequence: CASSLVPQGGNEAFF. The CDR3, as DNA: TGTGCCAGCAGCTTAGTCCCACAGGGGGGGAATGAAGCTTTCTTT.

V usage is TRBV14 and J usage is TRBJ1-4, with unresolved D. Trimming cost V 3 bases and J 7 bases, with 9 bases left between them. CDR3 length: 13 residues. The germline CDR1 and CDR2 sequences are SGHDN and FVKESK. Written as DNA, the CDR3 is TGTGCCAGCAGCCAGGCCAGAGGTGAAAAACTGTTTTTT. Its translation: CASSQARGEKLFF. Full variable domain (rest looked up from reference TRBV14 and TRBJ1-4): EAGVTQFPSHSVIEKGQTVTLRCDPISGHDNLYWYRRVMGKEIKFLLHFVKESKQDESGMPNNRFLAERTGGTYSTLKVQPAELEDSGVYFCASSQARGEKLFFGSGTQLSVL.

The chain links TRBV5-1 to TRBJ2-3; 7 positions match TRBD1. Germline V gene sequence: CDR1 SGHRS, CDR2 YFSETQ. The J segment lost 6 bases and the V segment lost 0 bases, leaving 10 bases of the junction unmatched. The CDR3 contains 16 residues. CDR3 nucleotide sequence: TGCGCCAGCAGCTTGGCAGGGGGTCCCCCGGACGATACGCAGTATTTT. This sequence encodes CASSLAGGPPDDTQYF.

This chain connects TRBV18 to TRBJ1-1; 7 bases fit TRBD1. This CDR3 region has 15 residues. CDR1 is KGHSH, CDR2 LQKENI, per germline. V gave up 4 bases and J gave up 4 bases; unmatched junction bases: 9. CDR3 in DNA: TGTGCCAGCTCACTTAAAGGGGGCCCGAGCACTGAAGCTTTCTTT. It codes for CASSLKGGPSTEAFF.

In this sample, this clone turned up once. The V and J genes are TRBV3-1 (or the pseudogene TRBV3-2) and TRBJ2-5, with D unclear. The V gene lost 1 base and the J gene lost 5 bases, with 5 bases spanning the gap. The CDR3 has 12 amino acids. The germline V gene encodes CDR1 LGHDT and CDR2 YNNKEL (reference sequence). The CDR3 protein is CASSQVVETQYF. CDR3 DNA sequence: TGTGCCAGCAGCCAAGTCGTCGAGACCCAGTACTTC.

The V call is TRBV5-1, the J call TRBJ2-7, with TRBD1 matching 9 bases. V gave up 6 bases and J gave up 5 bases; unmatched junction bases: 9. The germline V gene has CDR1 SGHRS and CDR2 YFSETQ. The CDR3 is made up of 14 amino acids. The DNA for the CDR3 is TGCGCCAGCACTTGGGGGACAGGGAGGGACGAGCAGTACTTC. Protein product: CASTWGTGRDEQYF. The full variable domain, rest sourced from reference TRBV5-1 and TRBJ2-7, is KAGVTQTPRYLIKTRGQQVTLSCSPISGHRSVSWYQQTPGQGLQFLFEYFSETQRNKGNFPGRFSGRQFSNSRSEMNVSTLELGDSALYLCASTWGTGRDEQYFGPGTRLTVT.

Only one count was recorded for this clone. The J gene is TRBJ1-2, the V gene TRBV7-8; TRBD1 agrees at 7 bases. With V trimmed by 1 base and J by 3 bases, 2 bases remained unmatched. Germline values: CDR1 SGHVS, CDR2 FQNEAQ. This CDR3 is built from 14 residues. The CDR3 DNA is TGTGCCAGCAGCTTAGAGGGGGCAGACTATGGCTACACCTTC. Residues: CASSLEGADYGYTF.

The rearrangement joins TRBV5-1 to TRBJ2-3; 11 positions match TRBD2. J gave up 4 bases and V 4 bases, and 8 bases lay outside the gene matches. The CDR3 has 16 amino acids. From germline, CDR1 is SGHRS and CDR2 YFSETQ. CDR3 sequence reads: CASSPQGGLAADTQYF. The CDR3 nucleotides read TGCGCCAGCAGCCCGCAGGGGGGACTAGCGGCAGATACGCAGTATTTT.

J is TRBJ2-3 and V is TRBV3-1 (or the pseudogene TRBV3-2), with 9 bases lining up with TRBD1. With 6 bases clipped from V and 6 bases from J, the junction kept 16 bases outside the gene matches. Germline V lookup: CDR1 LGHDT, CDR2 YNNKEL (reference sequence). The CDR3 has 17 residues. CDR3 DNA sequence: TGTGCCAGCAGTCCAAGCAGGGGGACAGGGACTCTTGATACGCAGTATTTT. This translates into CASSPSRGTGTLDTQYF.

The chain is built from TRBV6-5 and TRBJ2-3; TRBD1 agrees at 8 bases. Germline CDR1 reads MNHEY; CDR2 reads SVGAGI. The junction had 2 bases not matched to a gene; V was cut back by 6 bases and J by 3 bases. The CDR3 spans 13 residues. The CDR3 sequence: CASSWTGTDTQYF. CDR3 bases: TGTGCCAGCAGCTGGACAGGGACAGATACGCAGTATTTT.

CDR3 amino acids: CASRGGTGETGEQYF. The CDR3 DNA is TGCGCCAGCAGAGGTGGGACAGGGGAGACTGGCGAGCAGTACTTC. V usage is TRBV4-1 and J usage is TRBJ2-7; 10 bases match TRBD1. The CDR3 extends over 15 amino acids. V shed 6 bases and J 6 bases; nucleotides not matched to a gene: 11. Germline CDR1 and CDR2: MGHRA and YSYEKL.